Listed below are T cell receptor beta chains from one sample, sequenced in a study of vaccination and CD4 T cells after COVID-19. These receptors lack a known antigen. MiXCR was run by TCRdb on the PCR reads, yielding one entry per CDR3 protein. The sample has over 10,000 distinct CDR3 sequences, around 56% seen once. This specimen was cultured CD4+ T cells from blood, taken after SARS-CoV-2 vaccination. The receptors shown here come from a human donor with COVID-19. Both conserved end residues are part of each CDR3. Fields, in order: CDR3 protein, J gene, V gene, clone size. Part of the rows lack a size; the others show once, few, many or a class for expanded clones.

CDR3: CASSQVSGLAGADTQYF
J: TRBJ2-3
V: TRBV4-3
size: NA

CDR3: CASSPTAAYYEQYF
J: TRBJ2-7
V: TRBV7-9
size: NA

CDR3: CASSGRMNTEAFF
J: TRBJ1-1
V: TRBV9
size: NA

CDR3: CASSLVGAGYNEQFF
J: TRBJ2-1
V: TRBV28
size: NA

CDR3: CASSLITGSDTQYF
J: TRBJ2-3
V: TRBV12-3/TRBV12-4
size: NA

CDR3: CASRPSTSGQETQYF
J: TRBJ2-5
V: TRBV5-1
size: NA

CDR3: CASSAQVANYGYTF
J: TRBJ1-2
V: TRBV2
size: NA

CDR3: CASSYSFSRDRENIQYF
J: TRBJ2-4
V: TRBV6-5
size: NA

CDR3: CASSLLGGSTYNEQFF
J: TRBJ2-1
V: TRBV7-9
size: NA

CDR3: CASSASGLYEQYF
J: TRBJ2-7
V: TRBV7-2
size: NA

CDR3: CASTTGDRETQYF
J: TRBJ2-5
V: TRBV19
size: few

CDR3: CASREGKSPLHF
J: TRBJ1-6
V: TRBV2
size: few

CDR3: CASRGASGGLLVTGELFF
J: TRBJ2-2
V: TRBV6-1
size: NA

CDR3: CASSYSKGKNQPQHF
J: TRBJ1-5
V: TRBV6-5
size: NA

CDR3: CASSEERGNSPLHF
J: TRBJ1-6
V: TRBV2
size: few

CDR3: CASRERENTEAFF
J: TRBJ1-1
V: TRBV12-3/TRBV12-4
size: few

CDR3: CASSLYRGGGSPLHF
J: TRBJ1-6
V: TRBV27
size: NA

CDR3: CASSYSRTGGQPQHF
J: TRBJ1-5
V: TRBV6-2/TRBV6-3
size: few

CDR3: CASSEVRWQGETQYF
J: TRBJ2-5
V: TRBV6-1
size: few

CDR3: CASLAGGRSSYEQYF
J: TRBJ2-7
V: TRBV12-3/TRBV12-4
size: NA

CDR3: CASSYQRGGSLHF
J: TRBJ1-6
V: TRBV6-5
size: few

CDR3: CAWHRDRTLSNYGYTF
J: TRBJ1-2
V: TRBV30
size: few

CDR3: CASSLGGRGLTEAFF
J: TRBJ1-1
V: TRBV7-2
size: few

CDR3: CASRRGTGFSGELFF
J: TRBJ2-2
V: TRBV11-2
size: NA

CDR3: CATSEDPGNNEQFF
J: TRBJ2-1
V: TRBV24-1
size: NA

CDR3: CASSAGTGLRSPLHF
J: TRBJ1-6
V: TRBV2
size: NA

CDR3: CASSEGGGRQPQHF
J: TRBJ1-5
V: TRBV25-1
size: NA

CDR3: CASSESNPPRGPQHF
J: TRBJ1-5
V: TRBV10-2
size: NA

CDR3: CSASTGTGRNSPLHF
J: TRBJ1-6
V: TRBV20-1
size: few

CDR3: CASSSTHGGGQPQHF
J: TRBJ1-5
V: TRBV11-2
size: few

CDR3: CSAPPIVGTANYGYTF
J: TRBJ1-2
V: TRBV20-1
size: NA

CDR3: CASSEAGGSEAFF
J: TRBJ1-1
V: TRBV10-1
size: NA

CDR3: CASAPNRGVSSPLHF
J: TRBJ1-6
V: TRBV25-1
size: NA

CDR3: CASSSSGGAGTDTQYF
J: TRBJ2-3
V: TRBV11-3
size: NA

CDR3: CASSTRNTGNGEAFF
J: TRBJ1-1
V: TRBV19
size: NA

CDR3: CATSSSPLNTEAFF
J: TRBJ1-1
V: TRBV24-1
size: NA

CDR3: CASRTTTGVNYGYTF
J: TRBJ1-2
V: TRBV6-1
size: few

CDR3: CATSRADRVYTF
J: TRBJ1-2
V: TRBV15
size: NA

CDR3: CASSRRQDNTEAFF
J: TRBJ1-1
V: TRBV19
size: NA

CDR3: CSARDWGGAQETQYF
J: TRBJ2-5
V: TRBV20-1
size: few

CDR3: CASSETGVPGYTF
J: TRBJ1-2
V: TRBV25-1
size: NA

CDR3: CSVPTGTQHF
J: TRBJ1-5
V: TRBV29-1
size: few

CDR3: CASSETGFQETQYF
J: TRBJ2-5
V: TRBV10-1
size: few

CDR3: CASSSGRKETQYF
J: TRBJ2-5
V: TRBV5-4
size: NA

CDR3: CASSLPGGAGNTIYF
J: TRBJ1-3
V: TRBV28
size: NA

CDR3: CATSRNRGTSNQPQHF
J: TRBJ1-5
V: TRBV15
size: few

CDR3: CASSPRSQPQHF
J: TRBJ1-5
V: TRBV7-2
size: few

CDR3: CASSDRGGYTF
J: TRBJ1-2
V: TRBV2
size: few

CDR3: CASSSNRGTETQYF
J: TRBJ2-5
V: TRBV27
size: NA

CDR3: CASSYSFGVSRGEETQYF
J: TRBJ2-5
V: TRBV6-2/TRBV6-3
size: large

CDR3: CASSIGNLNTEAFF
J: TRBJ1-1
V: TRBV7-9
size: large

CDR3: CASSWGAVNSPLHF
J: TRBJ1-6
V: TRBV6-6
size: NA

CDR3: CATSDASGAGGYTF
J: TRBJ1-2
V: TRBV24-1
size: NA

CDR3: CSASAGSSNQPQHF
J: TRBJ1-5
V: TRBV20-1
size: NA

CDR3: CSAREGTEAFF
J: TRBJ1-1
V: TRBV20-1
size: NA